These 28 T cell receptor beta chains originate from one sample sequenced in a study of monozygotic twins with inflammatory bowel disease. Reprocessing the 5' RACE reads, TCRdb reports a single entry for every CDR3 protein and omits DNA. This table holds about 85,000 distinct CDR3 sequences. The specimen was blood. These receptors originate from a human donor with ulcerative colitis or Crohn's disease, or a healthy co-twin of an affected twin (not recorded which).

The rearrangement joins TRBV5-1 to TRBJ2-6; TCRdb returns TRBD1, unconfirmable since there is no DNA. Germline V gene sequence: CDR1 SGHRS, CDR2 YFSETQ. The CDR3 extends over 16 amino acids. CDR3 sequence: CASSLAQETGANVLTF.

The chain employs TRBV10-3 and TRBJ1-5; TCRdb designates TRBD1, a call that cannot be tested without DNA. The CDR3 sequence is 13 residues long. CDR1 is ENHRY, CDR2 SYGVKD, per germline. CDR3 residues: CAIMGGSNQPQHF.

J is TRBJ2-5 and V is TRBV5-1; TCRdb's assignment of TRBD1 cannot be checked, as there is no DNA. Germline V lookup: CDR1 SGHRS, CDR2 YFSETQ. This CDR3 is 15 amino acids long. CDR3 loop: CASSPSDRSQETQYF.

This chain links TRBV29-1 with TRBJ1-1; there is no DNA to check the TCRdb D call of TRBD1. The germline V gene encodes CDR1 SQVTM and CDR2 ANQGSEA. The CDR3 sequence is 12 residues long. The CDR3: CSVLTGPSEAFF.

The chain employs TRBV20-1 and TRBJ1-2. The CDR3 runs to 13 residues. The V gene's germline CDR1 is DFQATT and CDR2 SNEGSKA (reference sequence). CDR3 sequence: CSAEFRKAYGYTF.

This chain uses TRBV5-1 with TRBJ1-6. The germline CDR1 and CDR2 sequences are SGHRS and YFSETQ. This CDR3 has 15 amino acids. The CDR3: CASSFQGGEGSPLHF.

V and J are TRBV6-1 and TRBJ2-2. Germline-derived CDR1 and CDR2 are MNHNS and SASEGT. The CDR3 spans 13 residues. The CDR3: CARRDTNTGELFF.

This sequence joins TRBV5-1 and TRBJ2-1; no DNA is available, so the TRBD1 call from TCRdb remains unchecked. Looked up from germline, CDR1 is SGHRS and CDR2 is YFSETQ. The CDR3 contains 15 residues. CDR3 amino acids: CASSSTNRGYNEQFF.

This chain joins TRBV7-9 and TRBJ1-1; the TCRdb call, TRBD1, lacks DNA for checking. Germline V gives CDR1 SEHNR, CDR2 FQNEAQ (reference sequence). The CDR3 sequence is 14 residues long. The CDR3 protein is CASSLEGLNTEAFF.

The genes are TRBV27 and TRBJ1-1; the D call from TCRdb, TRBD1, cannot be confirmed without DNA. CDR1 and CDR2 from the germline V gene are MNHEY and SMNVEV (reference sequence). CDR3 length: 13 residues. The CDR3 reads CASSPGPGVGAFF.

The CDR3 sequence is CASSEPGSDYEQYF. This chain joins TRBV10-2 and TRBJ2-7; TCRdb indicates TRBD1, and absent DNA this call remains unverified. This CDR3 region has 14 residues. Germline assignment: CDR1 WSHSY and CDR2 SAAADI.

The chain couples TRBV20-1 to TRBJ2-1; TCRdb outputs TRBD2, but without DNA this stays unchecked. CDR1 is DFQATT, CDR2 SNEGSKA, per germline (reference sequence). The CDR3 is 17 residues long. The CDR3 region is CSASPASGGGASDEQFF.

This clonotype counts as medium-sized (0.01 to 0.1%) by frequency. The chain has TRBV5-1 and TRBJ2-7; the D call of TRBD2 rests on TCRdb alone, since no DNA is present to check it. The CDR3 loop spans 19 amino acids. The V gene's germline CDR1 is SGHRS and CDR2 YFSETQ. CDR3 protein: CASSLGPNTGPQTAYEQYF.

This rearrangement joins TRBV18 to TRBJ1-1. Germline-derived CDR1 and CDR2 are KGHSH and LQKENI. The CDR3 is made up of 13 amino acids. The CDR3 is CASSPQGAPEAFF.

The gene calls are TRBV6-1 and TRBJ1-3; the TCRdb D gene call, TRBD1, has no DNA to confirm it. The germline gives CDR1 MNHNS, CDR2 SASEGT. The CDR3 spans 12 residues. The CDR3 sequence: CATTSGGNTIYF.

The chain combines TRBV5-5 with TRBJ2-3; TCRdb outputs TRBD1, but without DNA this stays unchecked. The CDR3 runs to 15 residues. Germline lookup yields CDR1 SGHKS and CDR2 YYEKEE (reference sequence). The CDR3 region is CASSLKGPGVDTQYF. The complete variable domain, with remaining parts taken from reference TRBV5-5 and TRBJ2-3, reads DAGVTQSPTHLIKTRGQQVTLRCSPISGHKSVSWYQQVLGQGPQFIFQYYEKEERGRGNFPDRFSARQFPNYSSELNVNALLLGDSALYLCASSLKGPGVDTQYFGPGTRLTVL.

The J gene is TRBJ1-4, the V gene TRBV5-4; the TCRdb D gene call, TRBD1, has no DNA to confirm it. This CDR3 is 15 amino acids long. Germline V gene lookup returns CDR1 SGHNT and CDR2 YYREEE (reference sequence). CDR3: CASSLPGQGNEKLFF.

The chain couples TRBV20-1 to TRBJ1-5; TCRdb outputs TRBD1, but without DNA this stays unchecked. The CDR3 has 15 residues. CDR1 DFQATT and CDR2 SNEGSKA come from the germline V gene (reference sequence). This CDR3 is CSATTGGGGNQPQHF.

The chain carries TRBV7-9 and TRBJ1-5; absent DNA, TCRdb's TRBD1 call cannot be checked. CDR3 length: 15 residues. Germline V gene data show CDR1 as SEHNR and CDR2 as FQNEAQ (reference sequence). The CDR3 loop reads CASSLGTGQYQPQHF.

This rearrangement joins TRBV11-2 to TRBJ2-2. The germline gives CDR1 SGHAT, CDR2 FQNNGV. This CDR3 has 14 amino acids. Here the CDR3 reads CASSLGSGTVGLFF.

This chain uses TRBV2 with TRBJ1-6; TCRdb's D call of TRBD1 is untestable without DNA. CDR3 length: 14 residues. From germline, CDR1 is SNHLY and CDR2 FYNNEI. The chain's CDR3 is CASSRDRFNSPLHF.

V gene TRBV4-1 combines with J gene TRBJ1-3. CDR3 length: 18 residues. Germline V gene sequence: CDR1 MGHRA, CDR2 YSYEKL. The CDR3 loop reads CASSRAIGRQRGGNTIYF.

The chain couples TRBV12-3 or TRBV12-4 to TRBJ1-1; the TCRdb D gene call, TRBD1, has no DNA to confirm it. CDR3 length equals 15 residues. The CDR3 here is CASSLGGVKDTEAFF.

The rearrangement joins TRBV20-1 to TRBJ2-1; TCRdb returns TRBD1, unconfirmable since there is no DNA. The CDR3 has 13 residues. The germline gives CDR1 DFQATT, CDR2 SNEGSKA (reference sequence). The CDR3: CSARDRGYNEQFF.

This chain connects TRBV7-2 to TRBJ1-1; TCRdb's D gene call, TRBD1, goes unchecked for lack of DNA. Germline CDR1 reads SGHTA; CDR2 reads FQGNSA. The CDR3 loop spans 15 amino acids. The CDR3 sequence: CASSLWTGIGTEAFF.

V is TRBV9 and J is TRBJ2-2; the TCRdb call, TRBD1, lacks DNA for checking. The CDR3 has 16 residues. CDR1 is SGDLS, CDR2 YYNGEE, per germline. The CDR3 sequence is CASSVNPGGQAGELFF.

The V call is TRBV6-1, the J call TRBJ2-1. The CDR3 has 11 amino acids. Germline CDR1 and CDR2: MNHNS and SASEGT. CDR3 sequence: CASSAVREQFF.

The V and J genes are TRBV7-2 and TRBJ1-2. The CDR3 sequence is 16 residues long. The germline gives CDR1 SGHTA, CDR2 FQGNSA. The CDR3 sequence: CASSPRWGWVNYGYTF. The whole variable domain, remainder taken from reference TRBV7-2 and TRBJ1-2, is GAGVSQSPSNKVTEKGKDVELRCDPISGHTALYWYRQSLGQGLEFLIYFQGNSAPDKSGLPSDRFSAERTGGSVSTLTIQRTQQEDSAVYLCASSPRWGWVNYGYTFGSGTRLTVV.